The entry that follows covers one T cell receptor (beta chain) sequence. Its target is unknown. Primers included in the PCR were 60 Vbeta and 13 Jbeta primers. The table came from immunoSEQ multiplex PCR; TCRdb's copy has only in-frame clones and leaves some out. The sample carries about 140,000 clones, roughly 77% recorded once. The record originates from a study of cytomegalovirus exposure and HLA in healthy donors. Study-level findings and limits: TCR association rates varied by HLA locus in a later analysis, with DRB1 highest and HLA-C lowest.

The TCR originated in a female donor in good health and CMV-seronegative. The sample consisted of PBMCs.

CDR3 in amino acids: CASSDQGLNTEAFF. The DNA of the CDR3 is TGTGCCAGCAGTGACCAGGGATTGAACACTGAAGCTTTCTTT. The chain carries TRBV2 and TRBJ1-1; D possibly corresponds to TRBD1 (5 bases). CDR1 is SNHLY, CDR2 FYNNEI, per germline. The CDR3 spans 14 residues. V lost 3 bases and J lost 0, with 8 bases in between.